These T cell receptor beta chains were read from a single sample in a study of T cells in Graves' hyperthyroidism and ophthalmopathy. TCRdb processed the multiplex PCR reads anew with MiXCR; each CDR3 protein has one entry. The sample holds some 560,000 distinct CDR3 sequences, 12% to 15% seen once. Input material: blood. Source of these receptors: a woman in her 40s with Graves' hyperthyroidism. Each CDR3 is given with its conserved first and last residue. A D gene is named only where the DNA matches it firmly. A clone size is listed for some rows: how often the clone was seen (once, few, many), or a class if it is expanded.

j_call | d_call | v_call | clone_size | cdr3_aa | cdr3_nt
TRBJ2-1 | TRBD2 | TRBV7-6 | many | CASSPGLAGVHEQFF | TGTGCCAGCAGCCCGGGACTAGCGGGAGTTCATGAGCAGTTCTTC
TRBJ1-2 | NA | TRBV10-3 | few | CAISESAGATAYGYTF | TGTGCCATCAGTGAGTCGGCGGGGGCGACCGCCTATGGCTACACCTTC
TRBJ2-1 | NA | TRBV20-1 | many | CSAIQIGLYNEQFF | TGCAGTGCTATCCAAATCGGGCTGTACAATGAGCAGTTCTTC
TRBJ2-7 | TRBD1 | TRBV7-2 | many | CASSADRAGFYEQYF | TGTGCCAGCAGCGCGGACAGGGCGGGTTTTTACGAGCAGTACTTC
TRBJ2-7 | NA | TRBV2 | many | CASFDWTHPTEQYF | TGTGCCAGCTTTGATTGGACCCACCCAACCGAGCAGTACTTC
TRBJ2-1 | TRBD2 | TRBV2 | many | CASSEEGGRSKNEQFF | TGTGCCAGCAGTGAGGAGGGCGGGAGGAGTAAGAATGAGCAGTTCTTC
TRBJ2-2 | TRBD2 | TRBV18 | NA | CASSPPSGGNTGELFF | TGTGCCAGCTCACCACCCAGCGGGGGGAACACCGGGGAGCTGTTTTTT
TRBJ1-6 | TRBD1 | TRBV30 | NA | CAWSVGTGDSPLHF | TGTGCCTGGAGTGTAGGCACAGGGGATTCACCCCTCCACTTT
TRBJ2-2 | NA | TRBV20-1 | many | CSARDRVRNTGELFF | TGCAGTGCTAGAGATAGGGTGCGGAACACCGGGGAGCTGTTTTTT
TRBJ1-4 | NA | TRBV11-3 | many | CASSLTLPNEKLFF | TGTGCCAGCAGCCTAACGCTCCCTAATGAAAAACTGTTTTTT
TRBJ1-1 | NA | TRBV27 | many | CASKFLANTEAFF | TGTGCCAGCAAATTTTTGGCGAACACTGAAGCTTTCTTT
TRBJ1-5 | NA | TRBV20-1 | many | CSVTRLEMLSNQPQHF | TGCAGTGTCACCCGGTTGGAAATGCTGAGCAATCAGCCCCAGCATTTT
TRBJ1-3 | NA | TRBV5-1 | NA | CASSVDGTNSGNTIYF | TGCGCCAGCAGCGTCGACGGCACCAACTCTGGAAACACCATATATTTT
TRBJ2-1 | TRBD2 | TRBV5-1 | few | CASSLASSGTGEQFF | TGCGCCAGCAGCTTGGCCTCTAGCGGAACGGGGGAGCAGTTCTTC
TRBJ2-7 | NA | TRBV7-6 | many | CASSLSPGDYEQYF | TGTGCCAGCAGCTTAAGTCCAGGGGACTACGAGCAGTACTTC
TRBJ1-1 | NA | TRBV4-2 | few | CASSQDPGTGPFF | TGTGCCAGCAGCCAAGACCCGGGGACCGGCCCTTTCTTT
TRBJ2-3 | TRBD2 | TRBV28 | many | CASSDLGTSGSASTDTQYF | TGTGCCAGCAGCGACCTCGGGACTAGCGGGAGCGCTAGCACAGATACGCAGTATTTT